This T cell receptor beta chain was identified in a study of Ad26.COV2.S vaccination and SARS-CoV-2 variants. Study-level information: Donor allocation was to the COV1001 Ad26.COV2.S trial arm.

Clones were read by immunoSEQ multiplex PCR, and TCRdb kept only the in-frame ones, dropping some. This sample has roughly 350,000 clones, with around 88% found just once. Treatment given: roughly 20 received Ad26.COV2.S at low or high dose, single or two shots; roughly 5 received placebo; per-sample allocation not given. Following the first vaccine or placebo injection, samples were taken on day 63. An Ad26 vector carrying the Wuhan-strain SARS-CoV-2 spike served as the vaccine. V lost 4 bases and J lost 6; bases outside the gene matches: 8. The V gene's germline CDR1 is ENHRY and CDR2 SYGVKD. The CDR3 has 15 residues. Broader study findings: Those who received vaccine or placebo ended up with similar non-spike TCR breadth. Vaccine recipients posted higher spike-specific TCR breadth than their placebo counterparts.

With respect to this clone: No antigen is known for it.

J is TRBJ2-7 and V is TRBV10-3, with 11 bases aligning to TRBD2. Sequences were derived from peripheral blood, sampled in a trial of Ad26.COV2.S vaccine versus placebo. The clonotype originates from a person between 18 and 60 years old who received the Ad26.COV2.S COVID-19 vaccine or a placebo. For the CDR3, the DNA is TGTGCCATCAGTGCTTCACTAGCGGGGGCTGTCGAGCAGTACTTC. Translation: CAISASLAGAVEQYF.